Listed below are T cell receptor beta chains from one sample, sequenced in a study of naive and memory T cell subsets. One entry per CDR3 protein, called by TCRdb with MiXCR from the UMI-ligation and nested PCR reads. The sample contains 130,000 to 150,000 distinct CDR3 sequences, 17% of which appear only once. Sequencing was done on a sample of naive CD4+ T cells from blood. Source of these receptors: a human donor in good health. CDR3s include the opening cysteine and the closing phenylalanine or tryptophan. Each record gives: CDR3 DNA, CDR3 protein, V gene, D gene, clone size, J gene. A D gene is named only where the DNA matches it firmly. A clone size is listed for some rows: how often the clone was seen (once, few, many), or a class if it is expanded.

DNA: TGCGCCAGCAGCCAGGTGATATACACCGGGGAGCTGTTTTTT
CDR3: CASSQVIYTGELFF
V: TRBV4-3
D: .
size: .
J: TRBJ2-2

DNA: TGTGCCAGCAGCTTAAACTACCCATCCTACAATGAGCAGTTCTTC
CDR3: CASSLNYPSYNEQFF
V: TRBV7-2
D: .
size: few
J: TRBJ2-1

DNA: TGTGCCAGCAGCGTGGGGACTAGCCTTGTCCCAAATACGCAGTATTTT
CDR3: CASSVGTSLVPNTQYF
V: TRBV9
D: TRBD2
size: .
J: TRBJ2-3

DNA: TGCGCCAGCAGCTTTGCGGGGATCACAGATACGCAGTATTTT
CDR3: CASSFAGITDTQYF
V: TRBV5-1
D: .
size: .
J: TRBJ2-3

DNA: TGTGCCAGTAGGGGGAGACGAGACCAAGAGACCCAGTACTTC
CDR3: CASRGRRDQETQYF
V: TRBV19
D: .
size: .
J: TRBJ2-5

DNA: TGCAGCGTTGGGGACGGTAATCAGCCCCAGCATTTT
CDR3: CSVGDGNQPQHF
V: TRBV29-1
D: .
size: .
J: TRBJ1-5

DNA: TGCGCCAGCAGCTCCTCTGGCGGGCCCTACAATGAGCAGTTCTTC
CDR3: CASSSSGGPYNEQFF
V: TRBV5-1
D: .
size: .
J: TRBJ2-1

DNA: TGCAGTGCAGTAAGGGATGGCACAGATACGCAGTATTTT
CDR3: CSAVRDGTDTQYF
V: TRBV20-1
D: .
size: few
J: TRBJ2-3

DNA: TGTGCCAGCAGCTCCCGGACAGGATTGAACACTGAAGCTTTCTTT
CDR3: CASSSRTGLNTEAFF
V: TRBV5-4
D: TRBD1
size: few
J: TRBJ1-1

DNA: TGTGCCAGCAGCTTAGTTAGCGGGAGTAACACCGGGGAGCTGTTTTTT
CDR3: CASSLVSGSNTGELFF
V: TRBV7-2
D: TRBD2
size: .
J: TRBJ2-2

DNA: TGTGCCAGCGAATCCGGGACAGGGGGAGAGACCCAGTACTTC
CDR3: CASESGTGGETQYF
V: TRBV6-1
D: TRBD1
size: few
J: TRBJ2-5